Each of the 10 T cell receptor beta chains below was sequenced from the same sample in a study of T cell responses to AZD1222 COVID-19 vaccine. Data came from immunoSEQ multiplex PCR; TCRdb stores just in-frame clones and leaves some out. The repertoire holds approximately 130,000 clones, 75% to 95% seen once, with around 3.8% in the top ten. The sample in question was peripheral blood, obtained 28 days after the second dose of the MenACWY control vaccine. These receptors all come from an adult who received the MenACWY meningococcal vaccine as a control.

The V call is TRBV7-8, the J call TRBJ2-1, with 10 bases matching TRBD2. In germline, CDR1 is SGHVS, CDR2 FQNEAQ. The CDR3 totals 21 residues. V was pared by 2 bases and J by 2 bases, with 18 bases of the junction left unmatched. The DNA of the CDR3 is TGTGCCAGCAGCTTACTTGATCAACAGTTGGCTAGCGGGAGCACCTACAATGAGCAGTTCTTC. This encodes CASSLLDQQLASGSTYNEQFF.

V gene TRBV2 combines with J gene TRBJ2-1, with D possibly matching TRBD2 (5 bases). CDR1 is SNHLY and CDR2 is FYNNEI in the germline V gene. The CDR3 has 14 residues. Trimming removed 4 bases from V and 8 bases from J, with 15 bases in between. CDR3 region: CASSASGETDEQFF. CDR3 in DNA: TGTGCCAGCAGTGCCAGCGGCGAAACGGATGAGCAGTTCTTC.

This sequence joins TRBV30 and TRBJ1-5; D is unresolved. This CDR3 is 12 amino acids long. The V gene's germline CDR1 is GTSNPN and CDR2 SVGIG (reference sequence). V was trimmed by 1 base and J by 6 bases, leaving 7 bases between them. The CDR3 nucleotides are TGTGCCTGGAGTGAAGGGATTCAGCCCCAGCATTTT. It codes for CAWSEGIQPQHF. The full variable domain, with the rest looked up from reference TRBV30 and TRBJ1-5, is SQTIHQWPATLVQPVGSPLSLECTVEGTSNPNLYWYRQAAGRGLQLLFYSVGIGQISSEVPQNLSASRPQDRQFILSSKKLLLSDSGFYLCAWSEGIQPQHFGDGTRLSIL.

This clone has only one observation. This chain joins TRBV6-4 and TRBJ1-2; D unclear. Germline CDR1 and CDR2: MRHNA and SNTAGT. The CDR3 extends over 13 amino acids. V was clipped by 3 bases and J by 3 bases, with 8 bases between them. The CDR3: CASSEGPDYGYTF. Here the CDR3 DNA reads TGTGCCAGCAGTGAAGGACCGGACTATGGCTACACCTTC.

V gene TRBV3-1 (or the pseudogene TRBV3-2) combines with J gene TRBJ2-2; the D is unclear. There are 13 residues in the CDR3. Germline loops: CDR1 LGHDT, CDR2 YNNKEL (reference sequence). V was shortened by 4 bases and J by 4 bases, with 7 bases between the two germline ends. The CDR3 loop is CASSPTFTGELFF. CDR3 in DNA: TGTGCCAGCAGCCCGACCTTCACCGGGGAGCTGTTTTTT.

The gene calls are TRBV15 and TRBJ2-5, with TRBD2 identical over 11 bases. V gave up 1 base and J gave up 5 bases; unmatched junction bases: 6. The CDR3 runs 16 residues. The germline V gene has CDR1 LNHNV and CDR2 YYDKDF (reference sequence). The CDR3: CATSRGLAGGSETQYF. CDR3 DNA: TGTGCCACCAGCAGAGGATTAGCGGGGGGGTCGGAGACCCAGTACTTC.

The CDR3, as DNA: TGTGCCAGCGTAAATGGCGGGTTTCGGCAGCCCCAGCATTTT. Translated: CASVNGGFRQPQHF. The V call is TRBV28, the J call TRBJ1-5; D remains ambiguous. Trimming removed 8 bases from V and 7 bases from J, with 18 bases in between. There are 14 residues in the CDR3. Germline CDR1 and CDR2: MDHEN and SYDVKM.

This chain uses TRBV29-1 with TRBJ2-7; 9 bases match TRBD2. J gave up 4 bases and V 3 bases, and 4 bases lay outside the gene matches. This CDR3 comprises 13 residues. Germline V gives CDR1 SQVTM, CDR2 ANQGSEA. The CDR3 DNA follows: TGCAGCGTTGATGGTAGCGGGAGTTACGAGCAGTACTTC. Translated: CSVDGSGSYEQYF.

The J gene is TRBJ1-1, the V gene TRBV19; D is unclear. V gave up 4 bases and J gave up 10 bases, with 13 bases separating them. The CDR3 is 12 amino acids. CDR1 is LNHDA, CDR2 SQIVND, per germline (reference sequence). The CDR3 nucleotides read TGTGCCAGTAGTAGCGGCCTCGCCGGAGCTTTCTTT. Residues: CASSSGLAGAFF.

This clone is a singleton in its sample. This chain links TRBV4-1 with TRBJ2-1, with D perhaps TRBD2 (6 bases). The V and J ends lost 3 bases and 0 bases respectively, with 24 bases between them. Looked up from germline, CDR1 is MGHRA and CDR2 is YSYEKL. This CDR3 is built from 20 residues. CDR3 DNA: TGCGCCAGCAGCCAGGGACTGGGGATTAGGACGGAGAGCTCCTACAATGAGCAGTTCTTC. Residues: CASSQGLGIRTESSYNEQFF.